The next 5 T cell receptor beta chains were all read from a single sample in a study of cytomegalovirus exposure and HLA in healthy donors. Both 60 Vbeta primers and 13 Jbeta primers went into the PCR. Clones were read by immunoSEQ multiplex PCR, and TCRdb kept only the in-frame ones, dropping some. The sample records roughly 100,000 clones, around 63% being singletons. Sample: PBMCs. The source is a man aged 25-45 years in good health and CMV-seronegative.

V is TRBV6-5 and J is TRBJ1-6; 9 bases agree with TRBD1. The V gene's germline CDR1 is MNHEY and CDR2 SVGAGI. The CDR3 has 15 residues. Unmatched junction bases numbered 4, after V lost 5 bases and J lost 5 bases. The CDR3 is CASSPGQGNNSPLHF. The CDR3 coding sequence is TGTGCCAGCAGTCCAGGACAGGGGAATAATTCACCCCTCCACTTT.

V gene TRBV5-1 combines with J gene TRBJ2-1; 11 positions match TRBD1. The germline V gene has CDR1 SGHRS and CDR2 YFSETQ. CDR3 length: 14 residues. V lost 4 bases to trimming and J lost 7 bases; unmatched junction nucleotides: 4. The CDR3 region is CASSGQGASNEQFF. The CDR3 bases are TGCGCCAGCAGCGGACAGGGGGCAAGTAATGAGCAGTTCTTC.

This chain's CDR3 is CASSLAGQGGYEQYF. The CDR3 nucleotides are TGTGCCAGCAGCTTAGCGGGCCAGGGCGGTTACGAGCAGTACTTC. The V call is TRBV11-3, the J call TRBJ2-7; a weak D match, TRBD1 (5 bases). Trimming took 1 base from V and 4 from J, leaving 14 bases between them. Germline V gene sequence: CDR1 SGHNT, CDR2 YENEEA. The CDR3 has 15 amino acids.

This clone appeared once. The CDR3 is CAWRFSGRAMPEQYF. CDR3 coding DNA: TGTGCCTGGAGGTTTAGCGGGAGGGCCATGCCCGAGCAGTACTTC. The chain employs TRBV30 and TRBJ2-7, with TRBD2 matching 11 bases. Germline V lookup: CDR1 GTSNPN, CDR2 SVGIG (reference sequence). The CDR3 runs to 15 residues. V lost 3 bases, J lost 6 bases, and 10 bases stayed unmatched.

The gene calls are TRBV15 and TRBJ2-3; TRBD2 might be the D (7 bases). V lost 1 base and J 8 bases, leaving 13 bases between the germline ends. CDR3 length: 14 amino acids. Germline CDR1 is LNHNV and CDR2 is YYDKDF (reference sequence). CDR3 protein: CATSRAGGIRTQYF. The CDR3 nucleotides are TGTGCCACCAGCAGAGCGGGGGGCATTCGTACGCAGTATTTT. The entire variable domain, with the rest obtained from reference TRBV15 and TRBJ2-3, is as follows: DAMVIQNPRYQVTQFGKPVTLSCSQTLNHNVMYWYQQKSSQAPKLLFHYYDKDFNNEADTPDNFQSRRPNTSFCFLDIRSPGLGDTAMYLCATSRAGGIRTQYFGPGTRLTVL.